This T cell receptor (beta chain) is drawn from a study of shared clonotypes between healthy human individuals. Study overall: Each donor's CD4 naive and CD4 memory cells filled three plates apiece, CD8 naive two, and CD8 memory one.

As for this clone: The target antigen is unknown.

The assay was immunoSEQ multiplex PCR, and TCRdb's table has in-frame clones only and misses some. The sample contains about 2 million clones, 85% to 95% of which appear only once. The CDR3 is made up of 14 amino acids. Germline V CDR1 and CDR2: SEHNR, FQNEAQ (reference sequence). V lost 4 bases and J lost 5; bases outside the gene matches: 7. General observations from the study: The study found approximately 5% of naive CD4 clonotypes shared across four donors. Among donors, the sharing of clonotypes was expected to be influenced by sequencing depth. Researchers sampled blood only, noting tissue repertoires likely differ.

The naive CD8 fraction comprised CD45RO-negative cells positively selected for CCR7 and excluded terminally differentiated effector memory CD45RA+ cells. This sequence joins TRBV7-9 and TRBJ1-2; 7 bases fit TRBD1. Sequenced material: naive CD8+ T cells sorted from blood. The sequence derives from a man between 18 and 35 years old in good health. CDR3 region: CASSSSTGEYGYTF. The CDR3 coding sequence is TGTGCCAGCAGCTCCTCCACAGGGGAGTATGGCTACACCTTC.